This T cell receptor beta chain appears in the sequencing data of a study of T cell responses to AZD1222 COVID-19 vaccine. General study findings and limits: Among the donors, most were white British and more were female, and clonal diversity was possibly underestimated.

This clone was detected only once. The antigen remains undetermined. Profiled with immunoSEQ multiplex PCR; TCRdb holds only in-frame clones, not every one. The sample contains 130,000 or so clones, 88% of which appear only once. The germline V gene encodes CDR1 MGHRA and CDR2 YSYEKL. This CDR3 is built from 15 residues. Trimming shortened V by 5 bases and J by 0 bases, and 13 bases separated the two germline ends. The sequence was obtained from an adult who received the AZD1222 COVID-19 vaccine. The specimen was peripheral blood, collected 28 days after the second AZD1222 dose. This chain connects TRBV4-1 to TRBJ1-1; weak D call: TRBD1 (6 bases). The CDR3 loop reads CASSSYEGVNTEAFF. CDR3 sequence (DNA): TGCGCCAGCAGCTCATACGAGGGGGTGAACACTGAAGCTTTCTTT.